One and the same sample provided the 10 T cell receptor beta chains below, sequenced in a study of regulatory T cells in long-lasting Graves disease. Indicated time point: newly diagnosed GD, antithyroid drugs for less than 3 months. Generation of the TCR library employed RNA extracted from PBMCs. Arm-PCR of CDR3 regions and iRepertoire HTBI primers were the basis on which TCR beta libraries were built. MiXCR, run by TCRdb on the multiplex PCR reads, gives a single entry per CDR3 protein. The sample consists of hundreds of thousands of distinct CDR3 sequences, roughly 15% of them appearing once. This sample was shared with a second study, whose subject was T cells in Graves' hyperthyroidism and ophthalmopathy.

The sample here was peripheral blood mononuclear cells (PBMCs), taken at new diagnosis, from a patient treated with antithyroid drugs. These receptors all come from a woman younger than 45 with Graves disease.

The V gene is TRBV20-1, the J gene TRBJ2-7; D not resolved. This CDR3 comprises 12 residues. The V end was cut by 6 bases, the J end by 5 bases, with 14 bases between. Germline CDR1 reads DFQATT; CDR2 reads SNEGSKA (reference sequence). The CDR3 nucleotides read TGCAGTGCCGAGTGGGATTCCAACGAGCAGTACTTC. Its protein is CSAEWDSNEQYF.

This clonotype was counted only a few times. The CDR3 nucleotides are TGTGCCAGCTCACTGGACAGCTGGAATGAGCAGTTCTTC. Translation gives CASSLDSWNEQFF. V usage is TRBV18 and J usage is TRBJ2-1; tentatively, D is TRBD1 (6 bases). Trimming took 4 bases from V and 7 from J, leaving 11 bases between them. CDR1 and CDR2 from the germline V gene are KGHSH and LQKENI. CDR3 length: 13 amino acids.

This clonotype was seen many times. V gene TRBV7-8 combines with J gene TRBJ2-3, with unresolved D. Trimming pared 1 base from V and 4 bases from J, leaving 3 bases between. This CDR3 spans 12 amino acids. The germline CDR1 and CDR2 sequences are SGHVS and FQNEAQ. This chain's CDR3 is CASSLESDTQYF. The CDR3 coding sequence is TGTGCCAGCAGCTTAGAATCAGATACGCAGTATTTT.

On this clonotype: A much larger clone lies a single base off, so this may be a read error. The chain has TRBV27 and TRBJ2-2, with D possibly matching TRBD1 (5 bases). The germline gives CDR1 MNHEY, CDR2 SMNVEV (reference sequence). V lost 5 bases, J lost 4 bases, and 20 bases lay in between. This CDR3 comprises 17 residues. This chain's CDR3 is CASSPSGRQGITGELFF. The CDR3 DNA sequence: TGTGCCAGCAGTCCCTCGGGTCGGCAGGGAATCACCGGGGAGCTGTTTTTT.

The V gene is TRBV18, the J gene TRBJ2-5, with D perhaps matching TRBD1 or TRBD2 (5 bases each). This CDR3 has 17 residues. V lost 1 base to trimming and J lost 5 bases, with 20 bases between them. Germline CDR1 is KGHSH and CDR2 is LQKENI. CDR3 sequence: CASSPRTTTPEGETQYF. For the CDR3, the DNA is TGTGCCAGCTCACCACGAACTACGACCCCCGAGGGGGAGACCCAGTACTTC.

This clonotype showed up just once. The gene calls are TRBV11-1 and TRBJ2-2; 7 nucleotides align to TRBD2. CDR3 size: 19 residues. Germline V gene lookup returns CDR1 SGHAT and CDR2 FQDESV (reference sequence). V lost 5 bases and J lost 3; bases outside the gene matches: 18. The CDR3, as DNA: TGTGCCAGCAGCCACTCCGACGGGAAAACGGCGGGAGACACCGGGGAGCTGTTTTTT. Protein: CASSHSDGKTAGDTGELFF.

In its sample, this clonotype was seen many times. This chain joins TRBV10-3 and TRBJ1-1; a possible D gene is TRBD1 (5 bases). Germline V gene data show CDR1 as ENHRY and CDR2 as SYGVKD. Deletions cut 3 bases from V and 1 base from J, with 15 bases between. The CDR3 contains 16 residues. CDR3 DNA: TGTGCCATCAGTGATCCAACAATTGGGGGGAACACTGAAGCTTTCTTT. It codes for CAISDPTIGGNTEAFF.

This clonotype was observed at least ten times. The rearrangement uses TRBV28 and TRBJ2-6, with a weak D call TRBD1 (6 bases). From germline, CDR1 is MDHEN and CDR2 SYDVKM. The CDR3 runs to 18 residues. V dropped 7 bases and J dropped 1 base, with 20 bases sitting between them. As DNA, the CDR3 is TGTGCCAGCACCGCCGACAGGTCCCCTCTTTCTGGGGCCAACGTCCTGACTTTC. Its protein product is CASTADRSPLSGANVLTF.

The sample holds many counts of this clonotype. The rearrangement links TRBV28 to TRBJ1-6; no definite D call. Trimming left V 6 bases short and J 5 bases short, with 5 bases between. The CDR3 is 12 amino acids. CDR1 is MDHEN and CDR2 is SYDVKM in the germline V gene. The CDR3, as DNA: TGTGCCAGCAGGGGAAATAATTCACCCCTCCACTTT. Residues: CASRGNNSPLHF. Variable domain in full (rest from reference TRBV28 and TRBJ1-6): DVKVTQSSRYLVKRTGEKVFLECVQDMDHENMFWYRQDPGLGLRLIYFSYDVKMKEKGDIPEGYSVSREKKERFSLILESASTNQTSMYLCASRGNNSPLHFGNGTRLTVT.

This clonotype appeared many times. The chain is built from TRBV2 and TRBJ1-4, with 7 bases identical to TRBD1. The V gene's germline CDR1 is SNHLY and CDR2 FYNNEI. J lost 6 bases, V lost 6 bases, and 7 bases had no gene match. CDR3 length: 14 residues. The DNA for the CDR3 is TGTGCCAGCAGGGGGGACAGAGTTCATGAAAAACTGTTTTTT. Translation: CASRGDRVHEKLFF.